The source of this TCR beta chain is a study of beta chain features in type 1 diabetes. The sequenced template was cDNA made from the entire isolated RNA. Naive, central memory and regulatory T cell samples produced a mean of roughly 3.8 million reads. Generated by immunoSEQ multiplex PCR, the TCRdb table keeps only in-frame clones and is missing some. The data contain 390,000 or so clones, about 15% of them singletons. This clone was seen a few times. Cells sorted by CD45RO/CCR7/CD25/CD127/CD95/CD27 comprised CD4+ naive, central memory, regulatory and stem cell-like memory cells. The germline V and J ends were trimmed by 4 bases and 3 bases, with 8 bases remaining between them. Germline V lookup: CDR1 SGHDT, CDR2 YYEEEE. This CDR3 comprises 13 residues.

The receptor was isolated from a man aged 25-45 years in good health. The V call is TRBV5-6, the J call TRBJ2-1; D call uncertain. The specimen was naive CD4+ T cells from blood. CDR3 in amino acids: CASSTLSYNEQFF. CDR3 sequence (DNA): TGTGCCAGCAGCACCTTAAGCTACAATGAGCAGTTCTTC. Full variable domain (remainder filled in from reference TRBV5-6 and TRBJ2-1): DAGVTQSPTHLIKTRGQQVTLRCSPKSGHDTVSWYQQALGQGPQFIFQYYEEEERQRGNFPDRFSGHQFPNYSSELNVNALLLGDSALYLCASSTLSYNEQFFGPGTRLTVL.